The 24 T cell receptor beta chains reported below all come from one sample, sequenced in a study of blood T cell repertoires in COVID-19. Here immunoSEQ multiplex PCR was the method, and the copy in TCRdb shows in-frame clones only, minus some. The repertoire has roughly 130,000 clones, about 90% of them found once; the top ten carry approximately 4%. Sequencing input: peripheral blood. The receptors were gathered from a woman aged 55-70 years with acute or convalescent COVID-19.

The table lists this clone with a count of one. This chain links TRBV20-1 with TRBJ1-1; D is undetermined. The germline V gene encodes CDR1 DFQATT and CDR2 SNEGSKA (reference sequence). CDR3 length equals 16 residues. Trimming removed 3 bases at V and 1 base at J, with 18 bases between. DNA for the CDR3: TGCAGTGCTAGTCTCCCTAGGACTGCACAGAACACTGAAGCTTTCTTT. It is translated as CSASLPRTAQNTEAFF.

Here the CDR3 reads CASSQQGFETQYF. CDR3 in DNA: TGTGCCAGCAGCCAACAGGGATTTGAGACCCAGTACTTC. This sequence joins TRBV2 and TRBJ2-5, with D perhaps matching TRBD1 (6 bases). CDR1 and CDR2 from the germline V gene are SNHLY and FYNNEI. Trimming removed 6 bases at V and 5 bases at J, with 13 bases between. The CDR3 has 13 residues.

The chain joins TRBV19 to TRBJ2-7; TRBD1 aligns across 8 bases. Per germline, CDR1 LNHDA and CDR2 SQIVND (reference sequence). After removal of 5 bases from V and 4 bases from J, the junction contained 4 bases not matched to a gene. This CDR3 spans 13 amino acids. Written as DNA, the CDR3 is TGTGCCAGTAGTCCAGGGGGCTGGTACGAGCAGTACGTC. This sequence encodes CASSPGGWYEQYV.

With regard to this clone: Other DNA sequences in this sample translate to the same CDR3. This CDR3 is CASSPPGYEQYF. DNA of the CDR3: TGTGCCAGCAGCCCCCCGGGCTACGAGCAGTACTTC. This chain joins TRBV11-2 and TRBJ2-7; D ambiguous. The CDR3 length is 12 residues. Germline V gives CDR1 SGHAT, CDR2 FQNNGV. Between the trimmed V and J ends, which lost 5 bases and 3 bases, there was a span of 8 bases. Together with reference TRBV11-2 and TRBJ2-7, the CDR3 gives the full variable domain: EAGVAQSPRYKIIEKRQSVAFWCNPISGHATLYWYQQILGQGPKLLIQFQNNGVVDDSQLPKDRFSAERLKGVDSTLKIQPAKLEDSAVYLCASSPPGYEQYFGPGTRLTVT.

The rearrangement joins TRBV6-5 to TRBJ2-7; tentative D call: TRBD1 (5 bases). Germline V gene sequence: CDR1 MNHEY, CDR2 SVGAGI. The CDR3 runs to 14 residues. Trimming pared 4 bases from V and 2 bases from J, leaving 12 bases between. The CDR3 sequence: CASSLTEGPYEQYF. As DNA, the CDR3 is TGTGCCAGCAGTTTGACAGAAGGGCCCTACGAGCAGTACTTC.

CDR3 protein: CASTSGRSLHF. DNA for the CDR3: TGTGCCAGCACCTCAGGAAGATCCCTCCACTTT. The rearrangement uses TRBV28 and TRBJ1-6; D is undetermined. This CDR3 has 11 residues. Germline V gene lookup returns CDR1 MDHEN and CDR2 SYDVKM. Trimming removed 7 bases at V and 14 bases at J, with 12 bases between.

This clone was recorded once. The chain links TRBV7-9 to TRBJ2-3, with a tentative D call TRBD1 (6 bases). CDR1 is SEHNR and CDR2 is FQNEAQ in the germline V gene (reference sequence). V gave up 4 bases and J gave up 4 bases, with 9 bases separating them. The CDR3 spans 13 residues. CDR3 residues: CASSSYRADTQYF. The CDR3 bases are TGTGCCAGCAGCTCTTACAGGGCAGATACGCAGTATTTT.

The chain is built from TRBV11-2 and TRBJ2-1, with a tentative D call TRBD2 (5 bases). The V gene lost 0 bases and the J gene lost 0 bases, with 12 bases spanning the gap. The CDR3 is 17 amino acids. Germline values: CDR1 SGHAT, CDR2 FQNNGV. This CDR3 is CASSLDRGGRSYNEQFF. In nucleotides, the CDR3 is TGTGCCAGCAGCTTAGATCGAGGCGGGCGCTCCTACAATGAGCAGTTCTTC.

V usage is TRBV6-6 and J usage is TRBJ2-7; D gene uncertain. There are 10 residues in the CDR3. CDR1 is MNHNY, CDR2 SVGAGI, per germline (reference sequence). The CDR3 loop reads CASRELPRRV. The CDR3 DNA reads as TGTGCCAGCAGAGAACTCCCCCGGAGAGTC.

The gene calls are TRBV7-2 and TRBJ2-3; D not resolved. V lost 3 bases and J lost 6, with 4 bases in between. Per germline, CDR1 SGHTA and CDR2 FQGNSA. The CDR3 runs to 11 residues. CDR3 residues: CASSFGDTQYF. In nucleotides, the CDR3 is TGTGCCAGCAGCTTTGGCGATACGCAGTATTTT.

The V gene is TRBV19, the J gene TRBJ1-5, with unresolved D. Germline assignment: CDR1 LNHDA and CDR2 SQIVND (reference sequence). V was shortened by 0 bases and J by 4 bases, with 7 bases between the two germline ends. The CDR3 is made up of 14 amino acids. CDR3 loop: CASSIDRGNQPQHF. The CDR3 region has the DNA TGTGCCAGTAGTATAGACAGAGGTAATCAGCCCCAGCATTTT. Based on the CDR3 plus reference TRBV19 and TRBJ1-5, the full variable domain is DGGITQSPKYLFRKEGQNVTLSCEQNLNHDAMYWYRQDPGQGLRLIYYSQIVNDFQKGDIAEGYSVSREKKESFPLTVTSAQKNPTAFYLCASSIDRGNQPQHFGDGTRLSIL.

The chain combines TRBV2 with TRBJ2-2; D may be TRBD2 (6 bases). The CDR3 spans 15 residues. Germline V gives CDR1 SNHLY, CDR2 FYNNEI. The V end lost 6 bases, the J end lost 4 bases, and 15 bases lay between the germline ends. The CDR3: CASRGMGGGTGELFF. The CDR3 coding sequence is TGTGCCAGCAGGGGGATGGGGGGTGGCACCGGGGAGCTGTTTTTT.

The chain combines TRBV28 with TRBJ1-2; D may be TRBD1 (5 bases). The germline V and J ends were trimmed by 3 bases and 2 bases, with 7 bases remaining between them. The CDR3 length is 13 residues. Germline loops: CDR1 MDHEN, CDR2 SYDVKM. DNA of the CDR3: TGTGCCAGCAGTTTTCAGGGAAACTATGGCTACACCTTC. This gives the protein CASSFQGNYGYTF.

The gene calls are TRBV20-1 and TRBJ2-1; no clear D. Per germline, CDR1 DFQATT and CDR2 SNEGSKA (reference sequence). The length of the CDR3 is 14 residues. V was cut by 3 bases and J by 4 bases, with 13 bases left in between. The CDR3 nucleotides are TGCAGTGCTAGTCTGAGGCTGGTATACAATGAGCAGTTCTTC. Its protein is CSASLRLVYNEQFF.

This sequence joins TRBV15 and TRBJ2-5; D unclear. V lost 1 base, J lost 4 bases, and 10 bases lay in between. The CDR3 sequence is 14 residues long. CDR1 LNHNV and CDR2 YYDKDF come from the germline V gene (reference sequence). The CDR3 loop is CATSRALQSETQYF. For the CDR3, the DNA is TGTGCCACCAGCAGAGCCCTGCAGTCAGAGACCCAGTACTTC.

V is TRBV7-2 and J is TRBJ1-2, with 11 bases aligning to TRBD1. V shed 8 bases and J 4 bases; nucleotides not matched to a gene: 3. Germline CDR1 reads SGHTA; CDR2 reads FQGNSA. The CDR3 consists of 13 residues. CDR3 nucleotides: TGTGCCAGCCAAGGACAGGGGGCCTATGGCTACACCTTC. It codes for CASQGQGAYGYTF.

The chain links TRBV9 to TRBJ1-1, with D possibly matching TRBD1 (6 bases). This CDR3 is built from 16 residues. V lost 0 bases and J 4 bases, leaving 16 bases between the germline ends. From germline, CDR1 is SGDLS and CDR2 YYNGEE. CDR3 amino acids: CASSVDVVGASTEAFF. The CDR3 nucleotides are TGTGCCAGCAGCGTAGATGTGGTGGGGGCGTCCACTGAAGCTTTCTTT.

This chain connects TRBV18 to TRBJ1-2, with D possibly being TRBD1 (6 bases). The CDR3 loop spans 19 amino acids. Germline V gene data show CDR1 as KGHSH and CDR2 as LQKENI. V was shortened by 3 bases and J by 3 bases, with 26 bases between the two germline ends. The CDR3 here is CASSPLGQGPIMRDYGYTF. CDR3 nucleotides: TGTGCCAGCTCACCCCTAGGGCAGGGGCCAATCATGAGGGACTATGGCTACACCTTC.

The V gene is TRBV3-1 (or the pseudogene TRBV3-2), the J gene TRBJ1-2, with D possibly TRBD1 on 6 matching bases. The germline V gene encodes CDR1 LGHDT and CDR2 YNNKEL (reference sequence). Trimming left V 1 base short and J 4 bases short, with 10 bases between. This CDR3 contains 14 residues. CDR3 nucleotide sequence: TGTGCCAGCAGCCAAGCTTCAGGGGTCTATGGCTACACCTTC. Translating it yields CASSQASGVYGYTF.

This clone was detected only once. The chain combines TRBV29-1 with TRBJ2-1, with TRBD2 matching over 11 bases. The CDR3 contains 15 residues. Trimming took 7 bases from V and 8 from J; bases not matched to a gene: 13. Germline V gene lookup returns CDR1 SQVTM and CDR2 ANQGSEA. CDR3 bases: TGCAGCGCCAGTTCACTAGCGGGAGCTCTTCATGAGCAGTTCTTC. Translated: CSASSLAGALHEQFF.

This chain uses TRBV19 with TRBJ1-4, with a weak D call TRBD1 (5 bases). Germline V gene lookup returns CDR1 LNHDA and CDR2 SQIVND (reference sequence). This CDR3 is 15 amino acids long. Trimming removed 3 bases at V and 2 bases at J, with 10 bases between. The CDR3 region has the DNA TGTGCCAGTAGTATCCTCGGGGGGACTAATGAAAAACTGTTTTTT. Translation gives CASSILGGTNEKLFF. The full variable domain, in which reference TRBV19 and TRBJ1-4 provide the parts outside the CDR3, is DGGITQSPKYLFRKEGQNVTLSCEQNLNHDAMYWYRQDPGQGLRLIYYSQIVNDFQKGDIAEGYSVSREKKESFPLTVTSAQKNPTAFYLCASSILGGTNEKLFFGSGTQLSVL.

This chain links TRBV7-9 with TRBJ2-1; 9 positions agree with TRBD2. CDR1 and CDR2 from the germline V gene are SEHNR and FQNEAQ (reference sequence). The CDR3 runs 13 residues. The junction had 7 bases not matched to a gene; V was cut back by 7 bases and J by 9 bases. The CDR3 sequence: CASTGSGRGEQFF. CDR3 nucleotides: TGTGCCAGCACGGGTAGCGGGAGAGGTGAGCAGTTCTTC.

On this clone: The same CDR3 can be traced to other DNA sequences in this sample. CDR3 protein: CASSFSDYGYTF. The DNA for the CDR3 is TGTGCCAGCAGCTTTTCCGACTATGGCTACACCTTC. The chain links TRBV7-9 to TRBJ1-2; no reliable D call. The CDR3 is 12 amino acids. From germline, CDR1 is SEHNR and CDR2 FQNEAQ (reference sequence). With 3 bases removed from V and 3 bases from J, the gap between germline ends came to 5 bases.

The chain combines TRBV14 with TRBJ1-2; possible D gene TRBD1, 6 bases. The V end was cut by 3 bases, the J end by 7 bases, with 15 bases between. The CDR3 has 14 amino acids. Germline V gene data show CDR1 as SGHDN and CDR2 as FVKESK. CDR3 sequence: CASSHESRTVGYTF. The CDR3 coding sequence is TGTGCCAGCAGCCACGAATCGCGGACAGTTGGCTACACCTTC.